A single sample gave rise to the 31 T cell receptor beta chains below, sequenced in a study of tumor and adjacent non-tumor tissue in lung cancer. TCRbeta libraries were built with three rounds of nested PCR, modified from ARM-PCR. TCRdb ran MiXCR on the multiplex PCR reads and lists one entry per CDR3 protein. The data contain roughly 140,000 distinct CDR3 sequences, around 61% of them seen just once; the ten biggest clones take up roughly 20%. This sample's RNA came from whole unsorted tissue. Sequenced: lung tumor tissue. All receptors derive from a man aged 60 to 69 with small cell lung cancer.

The chain has TRBV6-1 and TRBJ2-1, with D possibly matching TRBD2 (6 bases). Germline V gene sequence: CDR1 MNHNS, CDR2 SASEGT. Trimming stripped 4 bases from V and 7 bases from J, with 17 bases between. The CDR3 is made up of 15 amino acids. DNA for the CDR3: TGTGCCAGCAGTGTAACTGGCGGGATATTGAATGAGCAGTTCTTC. Amino acids: CASSVTGGILNEQFF.

On this clonotype: Germline is not matched at one junction end, which may reflect a read error. The rearrangement links TRBV20-1 to TRBJ2-3; no clear D gene. Germline V gives CDR1 DFQATT, CDR2 SNEGSKA (reference sequence). The CDR3 loop spans 12 amino acids. This CDR3 reads CSAGWVSDSQYF. CDR3 nucleotide sequence: TGCAGTGCGGGATGGGTGTCAGATTCGCAGTATTTT.

This clonotype was seen only once. CDR3 protein: CSAPDQTGGYTF. Written as DNA, the CDR3 is TGCAGTGCTCCGGACCAAACGGGCGGCTACACCTTC. The V and J genes are TRBV20-1 and TRBJ1-2; D gene uncertain. Germline V gene lookup returns CDR1 DFQATT and CDR2 SNEGSKA (reference sequence). V was cut by 5 bases and J by 8 bases, with 15 bases left in between. This CDR3 contains 12 residues.

A note on this clonotype: At one end the junction does not follow the germline gene, possibly because of a read error. This sequence joins TRBV5-6 and TRBJ2-6, with D possibly being TRBD1 (5 bases). This CDR3 comprises 14 residues. The germline V gene has CDR1 SGHDT and CDR2 YYEEEE. The CDR3 sequence is CASRKLSGANVMTF. The CDR3, as DNA: TGTGCCAGCAGGAAGTTATCTGGGGCCAACGTCATGACTTTC.

On this clonotype itself: This may arise from a read error, as a much more abundant clone is one base away. This CDR3 is missing its conserved last phenylalanine or tryptophan, likely due to a read error. The rearrangement links TRBV6-5 to TRBJ1-5; D call uncertain. The CDR3 consists of 13 residues. The germline gives CDR1 MNHEY, CDR2 SVGAGI. V dropped 5 bases and J dropped 4 bases, with 9 bases sitting between them. Written as DNA, the CDR3 is TGTGCCAGCAGTGAATTTGGTAATCAGCCCCAGCATTAT. It codes for CASSEFGNQPQHY.

Notes on this clonotype: A read error may produce the germline difference seen at one junction end. The J gene is TRBJ2-1, the V gene TRBV11-3; D is ambiguous. The germline V gene encodes CDR1 SGHNT and CDR2 YENEEA. The CDR3 length is 13 residues. CDR3 residues: CVSSTENEDEQFF. The CDR3 nucleotides read TGTGTCAGCAGCACAGAGAATGAGGATGAGCAATTCTTC.

Remarks on this clonotype: This could be a read error, since a much larger clone is one nucleotide away. The chain couples TRBV12-3 or TRBV12-4 to TRBJ2-1; D might be TRBD2 (6 bases). CDR3 size: 16 residues. CDR3 protein: CASSRTGGGAYNEHFF. CDR3 sequence (DNA): TGTGCCAGCAGTAGGACCGGAGGAGGGGCCTACAATGAGCACTTCTTC.

Concerning this clonotype itself: At one of its ends the junction is not consistent with the germline gene, which may arise from a read error. The rearrangement links TRBV4-1 to TRBJ2-1; no clear D gene. Germline V lookup: CDR1 MGHRA, CDR2 YSYEKL. CDR3 length: 15 amino acids. The CDR3 nucleotides are TGCGCCAGCAGCCAAGGGGTCAACTCCTACAATGAGCAGTTATTC. Protein: CASSQGVNSYNEQLF.

Notes on this clonotype: The junction departs from germline at one end; a sequencing error may be responsible. V gene TRBV20-1 combines with J gene TRBJ2-3, with 10 bases identical to TRBD2. Germline V CDR1 and CDR2: DFQATT, SNEGSKA (reference sequence). The CDR3 runs to 15 residues. The CDR3 sequence is CIASGGTSDTDTQYF. The CDR3 bases are TGCATTGCTAGTGGTGGGACTAGCGACACAGATACGCAGTATTTT.

Details on this clonotype: A junction end diverges from the germline sequence, so it may reflect a read error. This chain uses TRBV20-1 with TRBJ2-2; D remains unclear. The CDR3 loop spans 17 amino acids. Germline-derived CDR1 and CDR2 are DFQATT and SNEGSKA (reference sequence). Here the CDR3 DNA reads TGCAGTGTTAGAAATGTACGGCTACCCTTGAACACCGGGGAGCTGTTTTTT. It codes for CSVRNVRLPLNTGELFF.

This clonotype was recorded many times. The genes are TRBV29-1 and TRBJ2-1, with D perhaps TRBD2 (7 bases). The germline V gene has CDR1 SQVTM and CDR2 ANQGSEA. CDR3 length: 14 amino acids. V was shortened by 2 bases and J by 3 bases, with 11 bases between the two germline ends. CDR3 sequence reads: CSVERGADYNEQFF. The CDR3 DNA is TGCAGCGTTGAACGGGGGGCGGACTACAATGAGCAGTTCTTC.

V usage is TRBV11-2 and J usage is TRBJ2-3, with no clear D. The germline V and J ends were trimmed by 0 bases and 10 bases, with 14 bases remaining between them. The CDR3 totals 14 residues. Germline CDR1 SGHAT, CDR2 FQNNGV. CDR3 loop: CASSLDFLIEAQYF. CDR3 nucleotide sequence: TGTGCCAGCAGCTTAGATTTTCTCATTGAGGCGCAGTATTTT. Combining the CDR3 with reference TRBV11-2 and TRBJ2-3 gives the whole variable domain EAGVAQSPRYKIIEKRQSVAFWCNPISGHATLYWYQQILGQGPKLLIQFQNNGVVDDSQLPKDRFSAERLKGVDSTLKIQPAKLEDSAVYLCASSLDFLIEAQYFGPGTRLTVL.

V is TRBV11-2 and J is TRBJ1-4; 8 bases match TRBD1. This CDR3 comprises 14 residues. The germline CDR1 and CDR2 sequences are SGHAT and FQNNGV. In DNA form, the CDR3 reads TGTACTAGTAGTCCCGACAGGGGCCTAGGAAAACTGTTTTTT. Protein sequence: CTSSPDRGLGKLFF.

The gene calls are TRBV20-1 and TRBJ2-3, with 7 bases aligning to TRBD2. CDR3 length: 15 amino acids. The ends lost 4 bases at V and 5 bases at J; junction bases unmatched: 12. Germline CDR1 reads DFQATT; CDR2 reads SNEGSKA (reference sequence). CDR3 bases: TGCAGTGCTATAATCGGGAGGTGTCTCATAGATACGCAGTATTTT. Translating it yields CSAIIGRCLIDTQYF.

Worth noting for this clonotype: Given a much more abundant clone one base away, this may be a read error. This chain links TRBV4-1 with TRBJ2-4; unclear D gene. Trimming stripped 0 bases from V and 3 bases from J, with 12 bases between. This CDR3 is 16 amino acids long. Germline V gene data show CDR1 as MGHRA and CDR2 as YSYEKL. This chain's CDR3 is CASSQDGRIVKNIQYF. The CDR3 DNA is TGCGCCAGCAGCCAAGATGGGCGGATAGTCAAAAACATTCAGTACTTC.

This clonotype came up a few times. This sequence may be a read error, since a much larger clone differs from it by one base. The chain couples TRBV6-5 to TRBJ1-1, with D possibly being TRBD1 (6 bases). Trimming cost V 7 bases and J 2 bases, with 17 bases left between them. The germline CDR1 and CDR2 sequences are MNHEY and SVGAGI. This CDR3 spans 15 amino acids. CDR3 nucleotide sequence: TGTGCCAGCAATGCTGTGGCGACAGGAAACACTGAAGCTTTCTTT. Its protein is CASNAVATGNTEAFF.

To note about this clonotype: This may be a read error: a much more frequent sequence differs by one nucleotide. The genes are TRBV7-3 and TRBJ2-3, with TRBD2 matching 8 bases. CDR1 is SGHTA and CDR2 is FQGTGA in the germline V gene. There are 15 residues in the CDR3. The CDR3 DNA is TGTTCCAGCAGCCCGGACTCGGGGGGGACAGATACGCAGTATTTT. It codes for CSSSPDSGGTDTQYF.

As to this clonotype: A clone one base away is much larger, so this may be a read error. This chain connects TRBV11-3 to TRBJ2-2, with 11 bases fitting TRBD2. In germline, CDR1 is SGHNT, CDR2 YENEEA. The CDR3 length is 16 residues. CDR3 in DNA: TGTGCCAGCAGTGCGAGACTAGCGGGATTCACCGGGGAGCTGGTTTTT. Its protein product is CASSARLAGFTGELVF.

Points on this clonotype: Compared with germline, one end of the junction differs, possibly owing to a read error. The chain has TRBV5-8 and TRBJ1-2, with 8 bases aligning to TRBD1. There are 13 residues in the CDR3. Germline V gene lookup returns CDR1 SGHTS and CDR2 YDEGEE. CDR3 nucleotide sequence: TGTGCCAGCAGCTTGTCTCGTGACAGGGGCTACATCTTC. It encodes CASSLSRDRGYIF.

Notes on this clonotype: Its ends do not fully match the called genes, so a read error is possible. The chain employs TRBV29-1 and TRBJ1-2; D is unresolved. This CDR3 spans 13 amino acids. CDR1 SQVTM and CDR2 ANQGSEA come from the germline V gene. The CDR3 is CIVEDRGFSDYTF. DNA for the CDR3: TGCATCGTTGAAGATAGAGGGTTTTCTGACTACACCTTC.

Concerning this clonotype: This may stem from a read error, because a much larger clone lies one nucleotide away. Here the CDR3 reads CNAFPPAGDQETQYF. In DNA, the CDR3 is TGCAATGCTTTCCCCCCAGCGGGCGACCAAGAGACCCAGTACTTC. The rearrangement links TRBV20-1 to TRBJ2-5; weak D call: TRBD2 (6 bases). The CDR3 sequence is 15 residues long. Per the germline V gene, CDR1 is DFQATT and CDR2 is SNEGSKA (reference sequence).

The chain is built from TRBV6-1 and TRBJ1-3; D is unclear. Trimming shortened V by 4 bases and J by 0 bases, and 13 bases separated the two germline ends. The CDR3 has 16 residues. Per germline, CDR1 MNHNS and CDR2 SASEGT. The DNA for the CDR3 is TGTGCCAGCAGTGGAAACCGGGCCAGCTCTGGAAACACCATATATTTT. This encodes CASSGNRASSGNTIYF.

The CDR3 loop reads CARSPIDNYRGYTF. Written as DNA, the CDR3 is TGTGCCAGGAGTCCAATCGACAACTACCGCGGCTACACCTTC. The chain carries TRBV6-1 and TRBJ1-2; D not certain. The CDR3 loop spans 14 amino acids. V lost 9 bases to trimming and J lost 8 bases, with 22 bases between them. Germline loops: CDR1 MNHNS, CDR2 SASEGT.

The chain recombines TRBV4-1 with TRBJ1-2, with D possibly TRBD1 on 6 matching bases. This CDR3 spans 16 amino acids. Germline CDR1 MGHRA, CDR2 YSYEKL. V gave up 4 bases and J gave up 10 bases, with 25 bases separating them. For the CDR3, the DNA is TGCGCCAGCAGCCGAGCCTTTACAGGGATTATAGATGACTACACCTTC. This gives the protein CASSRAFTGIIDDYTF.

As for this clonotype: A read error may explain this, as a much larger clone is one base away. The gene calls are TRBV12-3 or TRBV12-4 and TRBJ2-2, with D tentatively TRBD1 (5 bases). CDR3 length: 14 amino acids. CDR3 residues: CTSRSQGYTGELFF. Here the CDR3 DNA reads TGTACCAGCAGATCTCAGGGCTACACCGGGGAGCTGTTTTTT.

The chain uses TRBV5-1 and TRBJ1-4, with TRBD1 identical over 7 bases. CDR1 and CDR2 from the germline V gene are SGHRS and YFSETQ. V shed 0 bases, J shed 11 bases, and the junction held 7 bases outside the gene matches. The CDR3 is 14 residues long. The chain's CDR3 is CASSLEGARKKLFF. The CDR3 DNA sequence: TGCGCCAGCAGCTTGGAGGGGGCACGAAAGAAACTGTTTTTT.

As for this clonotype: At one end, the junction sequence differs from germline, possibly due to a read error. V gene TRBV5-5 combines with J gene TRBJ1-2; D is perhaps TRBD1 (5 bases). CDR3 size: 13 residues. CDR1 and CDR2 (germline): SGHKS, YYEKEE (reference sequence). The CDR3 nucleotides read TGTGCCAGCGGCTCAATTCGGGGGGATGGCTACACATTC. Protein sequence: CASGSIRGDGYTF.

As concerns this clonotype: Here the CDR3 omits its conserved ending phenylalanine or tryptophan, so a read error is the likely source. The CDR3 reads CACSRPASYEQYS. CDR3 bases: TGTGCCTGCTCGAGACCCGCCTCCTACGAGCAGTACTCC. The genes are TRBV11-3 and TRBJ2-7; D not resolved. V was clipped by 11 bases and J by 0 bases, with 14 bases between them. This CDR3 spans 13 amino acids. Germline V CDR1 and CDR2: SGHNT, YENEEA.

Points on this clonotype: A clone one base away is much larger, so this may be a read error. The chain couples TRBV11-2 to TRBJ1-5, with TRBD1 as a possible D gene (5 bases). The germline CDR1 and CDR2 sequences are SGHAT and FQNNGV. This CDR3 has 15 amino acids. The CDR3 reads CVSSFTGGGDQPQHF. CDR3 sequence (DNA): TGTGTCAGCAGCTTCACCGGGGGTGGTGATCAGCCCCAGCATTTT.

The rearrangement uses TRBV13 and TRBJ2-7; D perhaps matches TRBD2 (6 bases). Trimming pared 5 bases from V and 4 bases from J, leaving 21 bases between. The length of the CDR3 is 16 residues. Germline lookup yields CDR1 PRHDT and CDR2 FYEKMQ (reference sequence). CDR3 region: CASSPWGRGKGYEQYF. For the CDR3, the DNA is TGTGCCAGCAGCCCTTGGGGTCGGGGGAAAGGGTACGAGCAGTACTTC. The full variable domain, with the rest looked up from reference TRBV13 and TRBJ2-7, is AAGVIQSPRHLIKEKRETATLKCYPIPRHDTVYWYQQGPGQDPQFLISFYEKMQSDKGSIPDRFSAQQFSDYHSELNMSSLELGDSALYFCASSPWGRGKGYEQYFGPGTRLTVT.

This chain links TRBV29-1 with TRBJ1-4; the D gene is possibly TRBD1 (6 bases). Germline CDR1 is SQVTM and CDR2 is ANQGSEA. This CDR3 has 14 residues. V was clipped by 5 bases and J by 10 bases, with 20 bases between them. CDR3 in amino acids: CSVPQTGPSGKLFF. CDR3 sequence (DNA): TGCAGCGTTCCTCAGACAGGTCCGAGTGGAAAACTGTTTTTT. Combining the CDR3 with reference TRBV29-1 and TRBJ1-4 gives the whole variable domain SAVISQKPSRDICQRGTSLTIQCQVDSQVTMMFWYRQQPGQSLTLIATANQGSEATYESGFVIDKFPISRPNLTFSTLTVSNMSPEDSSIYLCSVPQTGPSGKLFFGSGTQLSVL.